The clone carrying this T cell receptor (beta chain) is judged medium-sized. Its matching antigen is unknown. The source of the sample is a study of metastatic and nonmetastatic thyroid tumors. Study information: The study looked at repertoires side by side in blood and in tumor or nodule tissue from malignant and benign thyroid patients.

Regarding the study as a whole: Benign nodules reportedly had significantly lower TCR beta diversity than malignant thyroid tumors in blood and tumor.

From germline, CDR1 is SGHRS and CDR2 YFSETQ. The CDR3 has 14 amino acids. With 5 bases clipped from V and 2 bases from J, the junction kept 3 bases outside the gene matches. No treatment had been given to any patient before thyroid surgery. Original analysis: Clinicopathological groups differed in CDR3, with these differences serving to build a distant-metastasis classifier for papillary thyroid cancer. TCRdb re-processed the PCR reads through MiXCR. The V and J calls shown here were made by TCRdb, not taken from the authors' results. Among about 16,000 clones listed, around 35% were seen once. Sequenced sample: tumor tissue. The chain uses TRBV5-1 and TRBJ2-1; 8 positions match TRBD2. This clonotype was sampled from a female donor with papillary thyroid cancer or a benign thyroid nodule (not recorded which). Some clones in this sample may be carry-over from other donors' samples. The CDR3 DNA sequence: TGCGCCAGCAGACTAGCGGAGACCTACAATGAGCAGTTCTTC. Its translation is CASRLAETYNEQFF.